A selection of T cell receptor beta chains follows, all from one sample in a study of T cells expressing NK-cell markers. TCRdb re-called the 5' RACE reads; every CDR3 protein appears as one record, without DNA. This listing includes some 110,000 distinct CDR3 sequences. The sample comprised blood T cells: a sorted CD56 or NKG2C T cell subset, CD4+ or CD8+ T cells, or bulk PBMC T cells (not recorded which). The receptor source for this set is a woman between 18 and 75 years old in good health. Both conserved end residues are part of each CDR3.

v_call,j_call,cdr3_aa
TRBV7-3,TRBJ2-3,CASSPPSTDTQYF
TRBV15,TRBJ1-2,CATSRPRDSVYGYTF
TRBV4-1,TRBJ1-1,CASSQGGTGHTEAFF
TRBV5-8,TRBJ1-5,CASSIGQGGQPQHF
TRBV6-1,TRBJ2-5,CASSQVAGTYQETQYF
TRBV6-5,TRBJ2-6,CASSYDRVRILSGANVLTF
TRBV29-1,TRBJ1-1,CSAEDRALNTEAFF
TRBV15,TRBJ2-7,CATSGGTSSYEQYF
TRBV6-1,TRBJ2-1,CASSPGSGLYNEQFF
TRBV12-3/TRBV12-4,TRBJ2-7,CASSLWLYEQYF
TRBV4-3,TRBJ1-1,CASSQGLALEAFF
TRBV2,TRBJ2-7,CASRDNQGATYEQYF
TRBV12-3/TRBV12-4,TRBJ2-5,CASRLAGANQETQYF
TRBV30,TRBJ1-1,CAWSVGTGWTEAFF
TRBV19,TRBJ1-1,CASSTGYTEAFF
TRBV11-2,TRBJ2-7,CASSLGDYYEQYF
TRBV6-1,TRBJ2-7,CASSESGTGTYEQYF
TRBV19,TRBJ2-4,CASSPSAKNIQYF
TRBV14,TRBJ2-3,CASSQAVILAVIDTQYF
TRBV30,TRBJ2-7,CAWSASDRDEQYF
TRBV20-1,TRBJ2-2,CSARTSGRRDTGELFF
TRBV20-1,TRBJ2-2,CSAHGGGANTGELFF
TRBV27,TRBJ2-1,CASPLGGVWGNEQFF
TRBV6-4,TRBJ1-2,CASSDSRVTWSNYGYTF
TRBV5-4,TRBJ2-7,CASRSGTNVVYEQYF
TRBV7-2,TRBJ2-1,CASSSGPSSYNEQFF
TRBV12-5,TRBJ2-1,CASGLVWGGEQFF
TRBV7-9,TRBJ2-1,CASLMGSDYNEQFF
TRBV10-3,TRBJ1-2,CAISESGGLYGYTF
TRBV29-1,TRBJ1-1,CSVGLIRPEAFF
TRBV12-3/TRBV12-4,TRBJ2-7,CASSSGTALYEQYF
TRBV9,TRBJ2-7,CASSPGAGPSYEQYF
TRBV12-3/TRBV12-4,TRBJ2-1,CASKAPGTSVYNEQFF
TRBV28,TRBJ2-3,CASSLFPLADTQYF
TRBV28,TRBJ2-1,CASSFSSSGKNEQFF
TRBV14,TRBJ1-4,CASSQDSRKLFF